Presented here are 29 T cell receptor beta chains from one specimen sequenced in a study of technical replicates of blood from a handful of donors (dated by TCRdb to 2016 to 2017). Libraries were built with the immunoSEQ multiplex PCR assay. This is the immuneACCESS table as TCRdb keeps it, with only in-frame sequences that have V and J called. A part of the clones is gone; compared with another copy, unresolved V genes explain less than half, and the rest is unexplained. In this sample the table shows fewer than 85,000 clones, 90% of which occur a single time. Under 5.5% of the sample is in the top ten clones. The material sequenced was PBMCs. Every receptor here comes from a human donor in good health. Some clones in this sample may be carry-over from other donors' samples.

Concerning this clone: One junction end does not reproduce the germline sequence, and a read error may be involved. CDR3 region: CASSLDTNYGYTF. DNA of the CDR3: TGCGCCAGCAGTTTGGACACTAACTATGGCTACACCTTC. The chain has TRBV5-1 and TRBJ1-2; D is possibly TRBD1 (5 bases). CDR1 is SGHRS and CDR2 is YFSETQ in the germline V gene. There are 13 residues in the CDR3.

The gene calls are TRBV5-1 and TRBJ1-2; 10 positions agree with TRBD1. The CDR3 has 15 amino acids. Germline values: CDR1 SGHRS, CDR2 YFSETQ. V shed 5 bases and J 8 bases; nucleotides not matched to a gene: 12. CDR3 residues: CASRTGGAGGVGYTF. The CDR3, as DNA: TGCGCCAGCAGGACAGGGGGCGCAGGGGGGGTCGGCTACACCTTC.

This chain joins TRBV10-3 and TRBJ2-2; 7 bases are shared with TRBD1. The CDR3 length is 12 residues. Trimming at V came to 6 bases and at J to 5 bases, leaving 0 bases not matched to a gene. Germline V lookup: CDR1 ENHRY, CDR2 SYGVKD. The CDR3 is CAIRQGTGELFF. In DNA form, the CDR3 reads TGTGCCATCAGACAGGGGACCGGGGAGCTGTTTTTT.

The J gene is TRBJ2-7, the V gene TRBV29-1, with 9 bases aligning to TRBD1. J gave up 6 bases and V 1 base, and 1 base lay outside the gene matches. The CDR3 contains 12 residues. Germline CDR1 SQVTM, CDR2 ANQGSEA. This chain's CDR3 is CSVEGDRAEQYF. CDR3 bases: TGCAGCGTTGAAGGGGACAGGGCCGAGCAGTACTTC.

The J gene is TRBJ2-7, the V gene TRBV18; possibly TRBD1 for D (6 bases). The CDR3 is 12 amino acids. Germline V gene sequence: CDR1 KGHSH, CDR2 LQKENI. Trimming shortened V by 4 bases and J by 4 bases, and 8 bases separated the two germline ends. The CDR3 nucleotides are TGTGCCAGCTCACAAGGGGGATACGAGCAGTACTTC. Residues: CASSQGGYEQYF.

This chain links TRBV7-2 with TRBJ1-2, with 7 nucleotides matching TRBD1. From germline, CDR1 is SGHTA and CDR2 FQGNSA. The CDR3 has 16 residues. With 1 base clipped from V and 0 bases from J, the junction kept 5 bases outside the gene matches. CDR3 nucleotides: TGTGCCAGCAGCTTAGATAAGACAGGGACTAACTATGGCTACACCTTC. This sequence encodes CASSLDKTGTNYGYTF.

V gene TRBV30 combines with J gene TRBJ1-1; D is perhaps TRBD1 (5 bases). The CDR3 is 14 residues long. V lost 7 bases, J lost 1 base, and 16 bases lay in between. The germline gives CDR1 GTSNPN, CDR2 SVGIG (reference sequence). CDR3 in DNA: TGTGCCTCCCACGGCGGACATTCGAACACTGAAGCTTTCTTT. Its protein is CASHGGHSNTEAFF.

The CDR3 region has the DNA TGTGCCAGCAGTTACTTCCCTAGCGGCGACGAGCAGTACTTC. It encodes CASSYFPSGDEQYF. The chain employs TRBV6-5 and TRBJ2-7; 7 bases align to TRBD2. The germline V gene has CDR1 MNHEY and CDR2 SVGAGI. V gave up 1 base and J gave up 5 bases; unmatched junction bases: 5. The CDR3 sequence is 14 residues long.

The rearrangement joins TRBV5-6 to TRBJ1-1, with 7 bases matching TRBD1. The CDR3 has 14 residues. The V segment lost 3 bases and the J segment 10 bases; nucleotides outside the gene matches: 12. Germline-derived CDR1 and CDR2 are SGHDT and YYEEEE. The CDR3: CASSYTTGLAGAFF. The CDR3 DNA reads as TGTGCCAGCAGCTACACGACAGGGCTGGCCGGAGCTTTCTTT.

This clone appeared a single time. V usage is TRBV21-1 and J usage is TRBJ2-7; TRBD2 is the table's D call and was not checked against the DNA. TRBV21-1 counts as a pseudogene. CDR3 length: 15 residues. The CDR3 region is CASSRGLAGAYEQYF. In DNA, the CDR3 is TGTGCCAGCAGCAGGGGACTAGCGGGAGCGTACGAGCAGTACTTC.

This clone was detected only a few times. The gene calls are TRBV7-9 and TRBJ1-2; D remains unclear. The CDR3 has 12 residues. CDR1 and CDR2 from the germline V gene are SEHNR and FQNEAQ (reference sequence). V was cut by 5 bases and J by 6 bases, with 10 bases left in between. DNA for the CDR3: TGTGCCAGCAGCCTCGACACTGATGGCTACACCTTC. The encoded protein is CASSLDTDGYTF.

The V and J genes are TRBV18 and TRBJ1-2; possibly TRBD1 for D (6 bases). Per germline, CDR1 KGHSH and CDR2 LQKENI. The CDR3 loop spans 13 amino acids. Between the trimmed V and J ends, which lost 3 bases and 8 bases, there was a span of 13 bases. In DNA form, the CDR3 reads TGTGCCAGCTCACCTACAGGGCAGGGAGGCTACACCTTC. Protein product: CASSPTGQGGYTF.

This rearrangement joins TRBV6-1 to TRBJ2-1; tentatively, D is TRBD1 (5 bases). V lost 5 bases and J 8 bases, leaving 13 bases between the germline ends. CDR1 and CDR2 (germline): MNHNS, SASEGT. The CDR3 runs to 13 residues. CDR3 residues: CASSWAGSDEQFF. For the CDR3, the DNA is TGTGCCAGCAGTTGGGCAGGGTCAGATGAGCAGTTCTTC.

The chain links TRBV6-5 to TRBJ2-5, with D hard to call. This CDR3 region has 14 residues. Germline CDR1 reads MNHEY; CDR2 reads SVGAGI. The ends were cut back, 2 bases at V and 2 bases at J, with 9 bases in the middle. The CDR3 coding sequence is TGTGCCAGCAGTTACGGTCACGGGCAAGAGACCCAGTACTTC. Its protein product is CASSYGHGQETQYF.

DNA for the CDR3: TGTGCCAGCAGCGTAGATCCAGGGGAGACCGGGGAGCTGTTTTTT. Its translation: CASSVDPGETGELFF. This chain connects TRBV9 to TRBJ2-2; tentative D call: TRBD1 (6 bases). V was pared by 0 bases and J by 5 bases, with 11 bases between. The CDR3 spans 15 residues. Germline loops: CDR1 SGDLS, CDR2 YYNGEE.

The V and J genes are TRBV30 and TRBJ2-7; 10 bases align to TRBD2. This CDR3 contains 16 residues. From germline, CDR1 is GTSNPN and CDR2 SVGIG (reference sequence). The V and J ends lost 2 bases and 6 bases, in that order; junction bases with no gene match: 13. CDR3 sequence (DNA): TGTGCCTGGAGTCGGGCTCGGACTAGCGGCATCGGCGAGCAGTACTTC. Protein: CAWSRARTSGIGEQYF.

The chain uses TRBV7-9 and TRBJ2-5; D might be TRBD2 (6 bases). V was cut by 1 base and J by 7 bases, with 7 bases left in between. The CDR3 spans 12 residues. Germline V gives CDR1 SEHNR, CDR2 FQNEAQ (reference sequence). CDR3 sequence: CASSLVGGTQYF. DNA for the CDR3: TGTGCCAGCAGCTTAGTGGGGGGGACCCAGTACTTC.

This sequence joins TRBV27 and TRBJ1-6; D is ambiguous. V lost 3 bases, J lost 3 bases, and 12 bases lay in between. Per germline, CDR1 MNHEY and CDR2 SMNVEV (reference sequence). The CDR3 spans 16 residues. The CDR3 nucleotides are TGTGCCAGCAGTTTGGTCGCGGGGATCTATAATTCACCCCTCCACTTT. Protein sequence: CASSLVAGIYNSPLHF.

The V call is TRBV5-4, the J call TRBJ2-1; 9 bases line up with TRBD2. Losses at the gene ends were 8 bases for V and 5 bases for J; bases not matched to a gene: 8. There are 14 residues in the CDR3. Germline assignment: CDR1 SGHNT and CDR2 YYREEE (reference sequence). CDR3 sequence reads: CASTERGAHNEQFF. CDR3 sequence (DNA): TGTGCCAGTACAGAGCGGGGGGCCCACAATGAGCAGTTCTTC. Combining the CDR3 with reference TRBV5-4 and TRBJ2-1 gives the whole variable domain ETGVTQSPTHLIKTRGQQVTLRCSSQSGHNTVSWYQQALGQGPQFIFQYYREEENGRGNFPPRFSGLQFPNYSSELNVNALELDDSALYLCASTERGAHNEQFFGPGTRLTVL.

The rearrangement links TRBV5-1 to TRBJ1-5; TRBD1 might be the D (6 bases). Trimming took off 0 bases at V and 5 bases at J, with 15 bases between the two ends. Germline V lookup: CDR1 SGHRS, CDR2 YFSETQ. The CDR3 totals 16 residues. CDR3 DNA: TGCGCCAGCAGCTTGGCTCCGGGGGCGGGGGATCAGCCCCAGCATTTT. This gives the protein CASSLAPGAGDQPQHF.

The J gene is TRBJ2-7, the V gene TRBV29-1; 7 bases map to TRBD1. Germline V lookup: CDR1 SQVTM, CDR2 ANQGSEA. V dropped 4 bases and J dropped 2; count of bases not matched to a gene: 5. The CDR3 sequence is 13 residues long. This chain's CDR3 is CSVGGQGAYEQYF. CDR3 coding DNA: TGCAGCGTTGGGGGGCAGGGGGCCTACGAGCAGTACTTC.

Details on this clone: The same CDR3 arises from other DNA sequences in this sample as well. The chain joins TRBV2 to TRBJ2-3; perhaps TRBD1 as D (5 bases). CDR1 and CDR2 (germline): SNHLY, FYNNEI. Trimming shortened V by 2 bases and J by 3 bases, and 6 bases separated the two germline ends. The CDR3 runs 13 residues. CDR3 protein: CASSEQGTDTQYF. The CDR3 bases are TGTGCCAGCAGTGAACAGGGAACAGATACGCAGTATTTT. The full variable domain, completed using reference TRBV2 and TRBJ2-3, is EPEVTQTPSHQVTQMGQEVILRCVPISNHLYFYWYRQILGQKVEFLVSFYNNEISEKSEIFDDQFSVERPDGSNFTLKIRSTKLEDSAMYFCASSEQGTDTQYFGPGTRLTVL.

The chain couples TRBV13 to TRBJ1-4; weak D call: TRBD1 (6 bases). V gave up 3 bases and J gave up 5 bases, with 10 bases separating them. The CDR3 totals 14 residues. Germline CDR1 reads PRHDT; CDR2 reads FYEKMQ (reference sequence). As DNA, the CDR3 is TGTGCCAGCAGCTTCGACAGGACGAATGAAAAACTGTTTTTT. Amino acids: CASSFDRTNEKLFF.

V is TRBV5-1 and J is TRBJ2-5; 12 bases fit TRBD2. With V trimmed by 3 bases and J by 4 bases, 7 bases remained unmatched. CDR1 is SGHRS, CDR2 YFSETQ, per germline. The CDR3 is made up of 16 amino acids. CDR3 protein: CASSSRLAGVRETQYF. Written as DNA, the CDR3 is TGCGCCAGCAGCTCCCGACTAGCGGGAGTGAGAGAGACCCAGTACTTC.

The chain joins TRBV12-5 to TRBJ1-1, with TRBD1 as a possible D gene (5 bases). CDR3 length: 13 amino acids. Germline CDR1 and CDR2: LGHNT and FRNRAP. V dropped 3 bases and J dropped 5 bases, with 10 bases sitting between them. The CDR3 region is CASGFGGQTEAFF. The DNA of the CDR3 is TGTGCTAGTGGTTTCGGGGGTCAGACTGAAGCTTTCTTT.

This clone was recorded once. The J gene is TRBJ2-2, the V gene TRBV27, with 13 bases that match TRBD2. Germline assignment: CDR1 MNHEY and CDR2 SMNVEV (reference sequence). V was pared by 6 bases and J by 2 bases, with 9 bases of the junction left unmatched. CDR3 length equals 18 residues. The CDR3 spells CASRTPGLAGRNTGELFF. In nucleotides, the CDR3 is TGTGCCAGCAGGACACCGGGACTAGCGGGGAGAAACACCGGGGAGCTGTTTTTT.

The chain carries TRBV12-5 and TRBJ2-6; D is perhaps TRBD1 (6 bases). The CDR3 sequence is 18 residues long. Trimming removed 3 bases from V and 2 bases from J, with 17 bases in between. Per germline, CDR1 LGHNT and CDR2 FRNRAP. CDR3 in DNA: TGTGCTAGTGGTTTAGTTGTGGGCAGGGGAGCTGGGGCCAACGTCCTGACTTTC. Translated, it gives CASGLVVGRGAGANVLTF.

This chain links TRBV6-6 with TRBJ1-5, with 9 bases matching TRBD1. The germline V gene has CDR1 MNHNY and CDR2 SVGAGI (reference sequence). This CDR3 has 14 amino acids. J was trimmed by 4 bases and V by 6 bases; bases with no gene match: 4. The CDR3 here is CASRTTGGNQPQHF. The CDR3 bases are TGTGCCAGCAGGACGACAGGGGGAAATCAGCCCCAGCATTTT.

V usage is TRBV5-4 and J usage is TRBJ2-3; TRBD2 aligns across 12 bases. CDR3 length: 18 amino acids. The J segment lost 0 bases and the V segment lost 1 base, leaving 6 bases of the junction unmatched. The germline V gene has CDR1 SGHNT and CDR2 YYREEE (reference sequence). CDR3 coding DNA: TGTGCCAGCAGCTTGAATCTAGCGGGGGGGCGTAGCACAGATACGCAGTATTTT. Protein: CASSLNLAGGRSTDTQYF.